This entry lists 15 T cell receptor beta chains sequenced from one sample in a study of early T cells in non-severe SARS-CoV-2 infection. TCRdb re-called the 5' RACE reads through MiXCR, storing one row per CDR3 protein. The repertoire holds 45,000 to 75,000 distinct CDR3 sequences, with 5.6% as singletons. Material for sequencing was whole blood. The receptors come from an adult who was a healthcare worker with PCR-confirmed SARS-CoV-2 infection or an uninfected control (not recorded which).

This clonotype was picked up many times. The chain couples TRBV7-2 to TRBJ1-2; D unclear. Germline V gene data show CDR1 as SGHTA and CDR2 as FQGNSA. Trimming took off 1 base at V and 7 bases at J, with 7 bases between the two ends. The CDR3 runs 12 residues. The CDR3 sequence is CASSLVTAGYTF. In nucleotides, the CDR3 is TGTGCCAGCAGCTTAGTAACGGCTGGCTACACCTTC.

The chain is built from TRBV6-6 and TRBJ1-4; possibly TRBD1 for D (6 bases). The CDR3 runs to 14 residues. Germline-derived CDR1 and CDR2 are MNHNY and SVGAGI (reference sequence). Trimming left V 6 bases short and J 7 bases short, with 15 bases between. CDR3 amino acids: CASSFRQDVEKLFF. CDR3 nucleotides: TGTGCCAGCAGCTTTCGACAGGATGTTGAAAAACTGTTTTTT.

This clonotype showed up just a few times. V and J are TRBV7-3 and TRBJ1-1; 10 nucleotides align to TRBD1. Trimming cost V 5 bases and J 4 bases; bases outside gene matches: 22. Germline loops: CDR1 SGHTA, CDR2 FQGTGA. This CDR3 contains 20 residues. The CDR3 DNA reads as TGTGCCAGCAGCGTCCCCCCCAGACAGGGGGCGAACTCTGGGGGCACTGAAGCTTTCTTT. Translated: CASSVPPRQGANSGGTEAFF.

The table lists this clonotype with many counts. The V gene is TRBV4-1, the J gene TRBJ2-7; the D is unclear. In germline, CDR1 is MGHRA, CDR2 YSYEKL. V dropped 2 bases and J dropped 3 bases, with 8 bases sitting between them. The CDR3 spans 13 residues. The CDR3 spells CASSQTANYEQYF. The CDR3 DNA sequence: TGCGCCAGCAGCCAAACAGCCAACTACGAGCAGTACTTC.

At least ten counts were recorded for this clonotype. This rearrangement joins TRBV7-2 to TRBJ2-7; D possibly matches TRBD1 or TRBD2 (5 bases each). V dropped 1 base and J dropped 4 bases, with 11 bases sitting between them. Per germline, CDR1 SGHTA and CDR2 FQGNSA. This CDR3 spans 14 amino acids. CDR3 DNA: TGTGCCAGCAGCTTAGTAGTCGAGGGGTACGAGCAGTACTTC. This translates into CASSLVVEGYEQYF. Complete variable domain (other parts from reference TRBV7-2 and TRBJ2-7): GAGVSQSPSNKVTEKGKDVELRCDPISGHTALYWYRQSLGQGLEFLIYFQGNSAPDKSGLPSDRFSAERTGGSVSTLTIQRTQQEDSAVYLCASSLVVEGYEQYFGPGTRLTVT.

This clonotype was detected ten times or more. The chain joins TRBV6-6 to TRBJ1-1; D is uncertain. Germline V lookup: CDR1 MNHNY, CDR2 SVGAGI (reference sequence). This CDR3 region has 14 residues. Trimming stripped 6 bases from V and 0 bases from J, with 11 bases between. CDR3 residues: CASSLGLLNTEAFF. The CDR3 DNA sequence: TGTGCCAGCAGCCTCGGACTCCTGAACACTGAAGCTTTCTTT.

This clonotype was picked up many times. The rearrangement links TRBV7-2 to TRBJ1-2; D ambiguous. This CDR3 is 13 amino acids long. Trimming took 3 bases from V and 1 from J, leaving 6 bases between them. Per germline, CDR1 SGHTA and CDR2 FQGNSA. The DNA of the CDR3 is TGTGCCAGCAGCTTCGTGAATAACTATGGCTACACCTTC. Encoded protein: CASSFVNNYGYTF. The full variable domain, rest sourced from reference TRBV7-2 and TRBJ1-2, is GAGVSQSPSNKVTEKGKDVELRCDPISGHTALYWYRQSLGQGLEFLIYFQGNSAPDKSGLPSDRFSAERTGGSVSTLTIQRTQQEDSAVYLCASSFVNNYGYTFGSGTRLTVV.

This clonotype was picked up many times. The chain joins TRBV4-2 to TRBJ1-1, with D hard to call. Deletions cut 2 bases from V and 3 bases from J, with 7 bases between. CDR1 and CDR2 from the germline V gene are LGHNA and YNFKEQ. The CDR3 is 13 residues long. The CDR3 protein is CASSQRRDTEAFF. CDR3 nucleotides: TGTGCCAGCAGCCAAAGACGGGACACTGAAGCTTTCTTT.

The rearrangement joins TRBV20-1 to TRBJ2-5; the D gene is possibly TRBD1 (6 bases). From germline, CDR1 is DFQATT and CDR2 SNEGSKA (reference sequence). The CDR3 sequence is 13 residues long. Trimming shortened V by 5 bases and J by 5 bases, and 15 bases separated the two germline ends. The CDR3 is CSAPRGGGETQYF. CDR3 coding DNA: TGCAGTGCTCCCCGAGGGGGTGGGGAGACCCAGTACTTC.

This clonotype was seen many times. The chain links TRBV11-1 to TRBJ1-1; TRBD1 agrees at 7 bases. The CDR3 contains 18 residues. Germline V CDR1 and CDR2: SGHAT, FQDESV (reference sequence). With V trimmed by 5 bases and J by 0 bases, 15 bases remained unmatched. CDR3 amino acids: CASSQRTGATAMNTEAFF. In DNA form, the CDR3 reads TGTGCCAGCAGCCAACGCACAGGGGCTACGGCTATGAACACTGAAGCTTTCTTT.

V gene TRBV5-1 combines with J gene TRBJ2-5; tentatively, D is TRBD1 or TRBD2 (6 bases each). The germline V gene has CDR1 SGHRS and CDR2 YFSETQ. This CDR3 is 14 amino acids long. Trimming took off 3 bases at V and 2 bases at J, with 11 bases between the two ends. CDR3 loop: CASSSGGWQETQYF. CDR3 coding DNA: TGCGCCAGCAGCTCCGGGGGCTGGCAAGAGACCCAGTACTTC.

In the case of this clonotype: This may be a read error: a much more frequent sequence differs by one nucleotide. The chain couples TRBV12-3 or TRBV12-4 to TRBJ2-1; 7 bases match TRBD2. V shed 5 bases, J shed 4 bases, and the junction held 8 bases outside the gene matches. The CDR3 length is 15 residues. The CDR3 sequence: CASSHCGGPYNEQFF. DNA of the CDR3: TGTGCCAGCAGTCACTGCGGGGGTCCTTACAATGAGCAGTTCTTC.

About this clonotype: Without the conserved terminal phenylalanine or tryptophan, this CDR3 likely stems from a read error. The chain joins TRBV2 to TRBJ1-2; the D gene is possibly TRBD1 (6 bases). CDR3 length: 9 amino acids. Germline V gene lookup returns CDR1 SNHLY and CDR2 FYNNEI. V shed 10 bases and J shed 10 bases, with 10 bases lying between them. The CDR3 sequence: CATGQSYTS. As DNA, the CDR3 is TGTGCCACCGGACAGTCCTACACCTCC.

This clonotype was detected ten times or more. The rearrangement uses TRBV30 and TRBJ1-1; the match to TRBD1 covers 9 bases. The J segment lost 10 bases and the V segment lost 0 bases, leaving 15 bases of the junction unmatched. CDR3 length equals 16 residues. The V gene's germline CDR1 is GTSNPN and CDR2 SVGIG (reference sequence). The CDR3 coding sequence is TGTGCCTGGAGTGTAGTGGCATACAGGGGGCCCCTCGGAGCTTTCTTT. It specifies CAWSVVAYRGPLGAFF.

This clonotype has ten or more counts. The gene calls are TRBV30 and TRBJ1-3, with D unclear. Germline CDR1 reads GTSNPN; CDR2 reads SVGIG (reference sequence). The CDR3 is 11 amino acids. Trimming left V 3 bases short and J 2 bases short, with 2 bases between. Here the CDR3 DNA reads TGTGCCTGGAGCCCTGGAAACACCATATATTTT. It encodes CAWSPGNTIYF.